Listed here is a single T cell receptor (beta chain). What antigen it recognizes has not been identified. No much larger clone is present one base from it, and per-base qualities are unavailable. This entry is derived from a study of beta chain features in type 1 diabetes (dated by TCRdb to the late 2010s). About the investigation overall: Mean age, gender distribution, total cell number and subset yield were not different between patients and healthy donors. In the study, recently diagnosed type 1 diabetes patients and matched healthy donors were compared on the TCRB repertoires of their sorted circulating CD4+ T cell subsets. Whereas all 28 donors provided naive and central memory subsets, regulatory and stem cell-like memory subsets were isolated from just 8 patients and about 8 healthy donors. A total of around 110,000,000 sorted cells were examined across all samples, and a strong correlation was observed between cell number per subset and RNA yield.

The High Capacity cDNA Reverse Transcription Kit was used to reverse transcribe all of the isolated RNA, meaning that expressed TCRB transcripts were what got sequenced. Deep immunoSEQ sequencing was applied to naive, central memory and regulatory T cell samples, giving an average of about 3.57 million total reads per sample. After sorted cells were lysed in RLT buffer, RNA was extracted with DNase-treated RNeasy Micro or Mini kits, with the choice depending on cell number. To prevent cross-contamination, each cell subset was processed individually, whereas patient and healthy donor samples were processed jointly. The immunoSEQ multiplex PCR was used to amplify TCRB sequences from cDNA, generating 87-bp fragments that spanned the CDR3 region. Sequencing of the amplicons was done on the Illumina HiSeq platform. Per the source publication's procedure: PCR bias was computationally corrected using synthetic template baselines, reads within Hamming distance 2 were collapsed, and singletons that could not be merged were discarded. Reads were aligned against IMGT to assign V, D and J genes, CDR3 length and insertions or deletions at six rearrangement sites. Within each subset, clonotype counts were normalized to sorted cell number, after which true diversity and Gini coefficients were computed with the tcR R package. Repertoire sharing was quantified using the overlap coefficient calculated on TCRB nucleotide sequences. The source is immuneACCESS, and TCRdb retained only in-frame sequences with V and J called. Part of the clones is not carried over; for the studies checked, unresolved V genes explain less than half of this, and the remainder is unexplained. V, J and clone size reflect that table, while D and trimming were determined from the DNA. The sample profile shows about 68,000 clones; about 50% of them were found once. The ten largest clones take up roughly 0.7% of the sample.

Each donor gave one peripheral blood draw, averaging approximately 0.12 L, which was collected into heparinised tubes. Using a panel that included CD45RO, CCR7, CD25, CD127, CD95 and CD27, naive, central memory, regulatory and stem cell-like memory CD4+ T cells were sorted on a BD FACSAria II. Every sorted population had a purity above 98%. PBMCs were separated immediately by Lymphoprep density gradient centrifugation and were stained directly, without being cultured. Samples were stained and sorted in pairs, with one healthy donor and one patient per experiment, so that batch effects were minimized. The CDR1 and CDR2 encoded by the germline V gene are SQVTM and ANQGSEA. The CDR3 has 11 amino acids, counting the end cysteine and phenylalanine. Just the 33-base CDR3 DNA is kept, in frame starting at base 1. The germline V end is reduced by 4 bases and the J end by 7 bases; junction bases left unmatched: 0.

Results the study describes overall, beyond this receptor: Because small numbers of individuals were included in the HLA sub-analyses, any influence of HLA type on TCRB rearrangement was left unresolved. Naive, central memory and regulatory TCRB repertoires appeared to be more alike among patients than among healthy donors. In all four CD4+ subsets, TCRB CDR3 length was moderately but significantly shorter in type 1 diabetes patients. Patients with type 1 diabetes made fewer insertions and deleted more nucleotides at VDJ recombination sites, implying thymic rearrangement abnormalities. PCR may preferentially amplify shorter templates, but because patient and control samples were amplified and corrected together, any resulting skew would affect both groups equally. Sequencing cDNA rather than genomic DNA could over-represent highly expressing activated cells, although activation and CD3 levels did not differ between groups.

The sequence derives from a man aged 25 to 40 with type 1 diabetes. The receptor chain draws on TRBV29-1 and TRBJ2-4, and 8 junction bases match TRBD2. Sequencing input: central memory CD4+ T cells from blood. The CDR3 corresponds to CSVAGGNIQYF. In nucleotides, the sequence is TGCAGCGTTGCGGGGGGGAACATTCAGTACTTC.